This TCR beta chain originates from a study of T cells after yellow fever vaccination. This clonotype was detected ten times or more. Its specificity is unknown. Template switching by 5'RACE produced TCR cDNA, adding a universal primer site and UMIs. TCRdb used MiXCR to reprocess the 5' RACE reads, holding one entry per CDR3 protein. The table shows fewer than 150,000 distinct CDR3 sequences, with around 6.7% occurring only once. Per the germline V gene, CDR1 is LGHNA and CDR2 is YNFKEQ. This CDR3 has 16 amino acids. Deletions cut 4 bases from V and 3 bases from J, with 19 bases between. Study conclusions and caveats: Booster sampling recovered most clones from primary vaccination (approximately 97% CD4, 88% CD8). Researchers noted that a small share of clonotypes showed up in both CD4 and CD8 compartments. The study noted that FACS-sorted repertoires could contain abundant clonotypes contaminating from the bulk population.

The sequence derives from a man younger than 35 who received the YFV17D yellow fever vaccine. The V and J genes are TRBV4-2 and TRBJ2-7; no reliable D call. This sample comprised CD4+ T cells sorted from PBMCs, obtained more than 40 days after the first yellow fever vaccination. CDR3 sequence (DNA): TGTGCCAGCAGCCCCCCACTGACGGACGAACACTACGAGCAGTACTTC. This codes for CASSPPLTDEHYEQYF.